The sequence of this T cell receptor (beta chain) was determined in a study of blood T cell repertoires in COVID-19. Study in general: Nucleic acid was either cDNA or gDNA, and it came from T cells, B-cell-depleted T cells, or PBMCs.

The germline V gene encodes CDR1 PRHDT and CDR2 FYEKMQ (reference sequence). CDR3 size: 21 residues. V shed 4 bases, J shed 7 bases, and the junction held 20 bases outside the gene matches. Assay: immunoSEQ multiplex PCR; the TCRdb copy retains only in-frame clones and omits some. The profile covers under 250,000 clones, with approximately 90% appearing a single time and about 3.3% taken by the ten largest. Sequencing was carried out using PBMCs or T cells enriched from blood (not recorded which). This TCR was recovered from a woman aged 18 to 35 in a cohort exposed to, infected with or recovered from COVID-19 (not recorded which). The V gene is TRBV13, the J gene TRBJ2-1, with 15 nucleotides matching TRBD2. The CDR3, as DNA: TGTGCCAGCAGCTCCCCTCTCCCGGGACTAGCGGGAGGCGCGGGGGGGAATGAGCAGTTCTTC. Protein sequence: CASSSPLPGLAGGAGGNEQFF.